The 23 T cell receptor beta chains below were found in one sample sequenced in a study of identical twins. TCRdb re-analysed the 5' RACE reads in MiXCR, keeping a single row per CDR3 protein. This table holds some 500,000 distinct CDR3 sequences, less than 25% found once. These data were likewise used in another study, on T cells expressing NK-cell markers.

Sequenced: CD4+ T cells sorted from blood. These receptor sequences come from a woman between 18 and 29 years old in good health.

The V call is TRBV6-5, the J call TRBJ2-4; 15 bases align to TRBD2. Trimming at V came to 2 bases and at J to 1 base, leaving 0 bases not matched to a gene. The CDR3 covers 17 residues. The germline gives CDR1 MNHEY, CDR2 SVGAGI. CDR3 in DNA: TGTGCCAGCAGTTACGGGACTAGCGGGAGGGCCAAAAACATTCAGTACTTC. Encoded protein: CASSYGTSGRAKNIQYF.

The V gene is TRBV12-3 or TRBV12-4, the J gene TRBJ1-4; D remains ambiguous. The CDR3 contains 12 residues. The V and J ends lost 6 bases and 4 bases respectively, with 6 bases between them. CDR3 bases: TGTGCCAGCAGGCAGCTTAATGAAAAACTGTTTTTT. Its translation: CASRQLNEKLFF.

The V and J genes are TRBV7-9 and TRBJ2-7; possible D gene TRBD1, 5 bases. The CDR3 is 14 residues long. Trimming took 5 bases from V and 3 from J, leaving 14 bases between them. Germline lookup yields CDR1 SEHNR and CDR2 FQNEAQ (reference sequence). CDR3 bases: TGTGCCAGCAGCCGGGCTGGACACTTCTACGAGCAGTACTTC. The encoded protein is CASSRAGHFYEQYF.

This clonotype was observed a handful of times. This chain connects TRBV5-8 to TRBJ2-1; 11 bases are a match to TRBD2. The germline gives CDR1 SGHTS, CDR2 YDEGEE. The ends lost 0 bases at V and 7 bases at J; junction bases unmatched: 3. This CDR3 spans 15 amino acids. This CDR3 is CASSLGSGGANEQFF. CDR3 nucleotides: TGTGCCAGCAGCTTGGGTAGCGGGGGGGCGAATGAGCAGTTCTTC.

This clonotype has just a few counts. The chain couples TRBV12-3 or TRBV12-4 to TRBJ2-1; D is uncertain. The CDR3 consists of 13 residues. The V gene lost 6 bases and the J gene lost 5 bases, with 11 bases spanning the gap. As DNA, the CDR3 is TGTGCCAGCAGCCCACTTAACGACAATGAGCAGTTCTTC. It codes for CASSPLNDNEQFF.

This clonotype was counted between two and nine times. CDR3 in amino acids: CASAQGTHSYGYTF. CDR3 in DNA: TGTGCCAGCGCCCAAGGGACGCACAGTTACGGCTACACCTTC. The chain uses TRBV2 and TRBJ1-2; D perhaps matches TRBD1 (5 bases). V was trimmed by 8 bases and J by 8 bases, leaving 21 bases between them. The germline CDR1 and CDR2 sequences are SNHLY and FYNNEI. The CDR3 covers 14 residues.

The rearrangement uses TRBV10-3 and TRBJ2-3; D gene uncertain. Deletions cut 6 bases from V and 3 bases from J, with 13 bases between. This CDR3 has 14 amino acids. Germline lookup yields CDR1 ENHRY and CDR2 SYGVKD. The CDR3 DNA sequence: TGTGCCATCAGGACCGCAGTCGGGACAGATACGCAGTATTTT. As protein: CAIRTAVGTDTQYF.

This clonotype was recorded at least ten times. The rearrangement links TRBV4-2 to TRBJ2-5; D uncertain. The CDR3 has 14 amino acids. Germline assignment: CDR1 LGHNA and CDR2 YNFKEQ. V was clipped by 3 bases and J by 3 bases, with 11 bases between them. This chain's CDR3 is CASSQLVAEETQYF. In DNA, the CDR3 is TGTGCCAGCAGCCAGTTAGTGGCGGAAGAGACCCAGTACTTC.

The gene calls are TRBV5-1 and TRBJ2-1; TRBD2 aligns across 10 bases. The CDR3 runs 16 residues. V gave up 0 bases and J gave up 7 bases; unmatched junction bases: 7. Germline loops: CDR1 SGHRS, CDR2 YFSETQ. CDR3 bases: TGCGCCAGCAGCTTGGGACTAGCGGGTGTCCTAAATGAGCAGTTCTTC. It yields the protein CASSLGLAGVLNEQFF.

This clonotype has more than one count but fewer than ten. The chain couples TRBV20-1 to TRBJ2-5; 9 nucleotides line up with TRBD2. The V segment lost 4 bases and the J segment 2 bases; nucleotides outside the gene matches: 5. Looked up from germline, CDR1 is DFQATT and CDR2 is SNEGSKA (reference sequence). This CDR3 spans 14 amino acids. In DNA form, the CDR3 reads TGCAGTGCTAATAGCGGGAGTAGGCAAGAGACCCAGTACTTC. It specifies CSANSGSRQETQYF.

The chain has TRBV5-1 and TRBJ2-7; D is unclear. V dropped 4 bases and J dropped 5 bases, with 7 bases sitting between them. Per germline, CDR1 SGHRS and CDR2 YFSETQ. The CDR3 is made up of 11 amino acids. The CDR3 is CASSEWNEQYF. The CDR3 region has the DNA TGCGCCAGCAGCGAGTGGAACGAGCAGTACTTC. The whole variable domain, remainder taken from reference TRBV5-1 and TRBJ2-7, is KAGVTQTPRYLIKTRGQQVTLSCSPISGHRSVSWYQQTPGQGLQFLFEYFSETQRNKGNFPGRFSGRQFSNSRSEMNVSTLELGDSALYLCASSEWNEQYFGPGTRLTVT.

The chain joins TRBV20-1 to TRBJ1-1; D remains ambiguous. Germline values: CDR1 DFQATT, CDR2 SNEGSKA (reference sequence). V lost 5 bases and J 4 bases, leaving 8 bases between the germline ends. The CDR3 is 11 amino acids. CDR3 protein: CSAHRGTEAFF. CDR3 DNA sequence: TGCAGTGCTCACCGGGGCACTGAAGCTTTCTTT.

The CDR3 sequence: CATSRTGETQYF. In DNA form, the CDR3 reads TGTGCCACCAGCAGGACGGGAGAGACCCAGTACTTC. The chain links TRBV15 to TRBJ2-5; no definite D call. The V and J ends lost 3 bases and 4 bases respectively, with 6 bases between them. The CDR3 contains 12 residues. Per the germline V gene, CDR1 is LNHNV and CDR2 is YYDKDF (reference sequence).

The chain has TRBV20-1 and TRBJ1-5; the D is unclear. The ends were cut back, 3 bases at V and 3 bases at J, with 12 bases in the middle. This CDR3 has 14 residues. Germline V gene data show CDR1 as DFQATT and CDR2 as SNEGSKA (reference sequence). DNA of the CDR3: TGCAGTGCTAGTCCCGGACGTAACAATCAGCCCCAGCATTTT. It translates to CSASPGRNNQPQHF.

V usage is TRBV7-9 and J usage is TRBJ2-3; D not certain. Per germline, CDR1 SEHNR and CDR2 FQNEAQ (reference sequence). The V end was cut by 0 bases, the J end by 4 bases, with 5 bases between. The CDR3 sequence is 13 residues long. The CDR3 region is CASSLAASDTQYF. CDR3 DNA: TGTGCCAGCAGCTTAGCGGCCTCAGATACGCAGTATTTT.

This sequence joins TRBV6-2 or TRBV6-3 and TRBJ2-5; D unclear. V was pared by 6 bases and J by 5 bases, with 7 bases between. Germline V CDR1 and CDR2: MNHEY, SVGEGT. CDR3 size: 11 residues. The CDR3 DNA follows: TGTGCCAGCAGGCGCCACGAGACCCAGTACTTC. Amino acids: CASRRHETQYF.

This clonotype was counted a few times. The rearrangement uses TRBV2 and TRBJ2-1; 15 bases line up with TRBD2. The V segment lost 6 bases and the J segment 6 bases; nucleotides outside the gene matches: 12. There are 18 residues in the CDR3. Germline V gene sequence: CDR1 SNHLY, CDR2 FYNNEI. The CDR3, as DNA: TGTGCCAGCAGAGGGGGACTAGCGGGGGGTCCAGGCGGCAATGAGCAGTTCTTC. Translated, it gives CASRGGLAGGPGGNEQFF.

This clonotype was detected a few times. The chain recombines TRBV12-3 or TRBV12-4 with TRBJ1-3; D ambiguous. This CDR3 spans 16 amino acids. V was shortened by 6 bases and J by 4 bases, with 19 bases between the two germline ends. The CDR3 DNA reads TGTGCCAGCAGAAAAGAATCCGTGGGCGTAGGAAACACCATATATTTT. Its protein is CASRKESVGVGNTIYF.

The CDR3 sequence: CASSPPKFGGSPEAFF. The CDR3 DNA reads TGTGCCAGCTCACCACCGAAATTCGGGGGTAGTCCTGAAGCTTTCTTT. The chain employs TRBV18 and TRBJ1-1; D might be TRBD1 (5 bases). V lost 0 bases, J lost 6 bases, and 17 bases lay in between. Germline-derived CDR1 and CDR2 are KGHSH and LQKENI. This CDR3 contains 16 residues.

The chain has TRBV12-3 or TRBV12-4 and TRBJ2-3, with unresolved D. CDR3 size: 14 residues. Between the trimmed V and J ends, which lost 7 bases and 0 bases, there was a span of 11 bases. This chain's CDR3 is CASNYYGSTDTQYF. The DNA of the CDR3 is TGTGCCAGCAATTACTACGGAAGCACAGATACGCAGTATTTT.

This rearrangement joins TRBV19 to TRBJ2-1; 10 bases are shared with TRBD1. Looked up from germline, CDR1 is LNHDA and CDR2 is SQIVND (reference sequence). The CDR3 loop spans 16 amino acids. The V segment lost 7 bases and the J segment 4 bases; nucleotides outside the gene matches: 10. The CDR3 DNA reads as TGTGCCAGTACTAGGACCGGGACAGGGGCTTACAATGAGCAGTTCTTC. Residues: CASTRTGTGAYNEQFF.

This clonotype was counted a single time. The gene calls are TRBV29-1 and TRBJ1-1, with 9 bases lining up with TRBD1. CDR1 and CDR2 from the germline V gene are SQVTM and ANQGSEA. The CDR3 has 12 residues. V trimming: 7 bases; J trimming: 4 bases; junction bases outside the gene matches: 4. CDR3 sequence: CSGETGGTEAFF. CDR3 nucleotide sequence: TGCAGCGGGGAGACAGGGGGCACTGAAGCTTTCTTT.

V gene TRBV6-1 combines with J gene TRBJ2-1; D may correspond to TRBD1 or TRBD2 (5 bases each). Germline-derived CDR1 and CDR2 are MNHNS and SASEGT. The CDR3 has 14 residues. V lost 7 bases and J 10 bases, leaving 20 bases between the germline ends. CDR3 nucleotides: TGTGCCAGCACCCCCGGGGCCTCGGCCGTAGAGCAGTTCTTC. Translating gives CASTPGASAVEQFF.